Listed below are T cell receptor beta chains from one sample, sequenced in a study of T cell responses to AZD1222 COVID-19 vaccine. Here immunoSEQ multiplex PCR was the method, and the copy in TCRdb shows in-frame clones only, minus some. The data contain roughly 160,000 clones, around nine tenths of them singletons. This material consisted of peripheral blood, taken on day 0 of AZD1222 vaccination. The receptors originated from an adult in good health. Each CDR3 is given with its conserved first and last residue. The order of the fields is V gene, J gene, clone size, CDR3 protein. Expanded clones get a size class; other rows say once, few or many, or leave the size out.

TRBV12-3/TRBV12-4	TRBJ1-6	.	CASSLSGSPLHF
TRBV5-6	TRBJ2-5	.	CASILYPLSETQYF
TRBV30	TRBJ1-3	.	CAWKGIGNTIYF
TRBV3-1/TRBV3-2	TRBJ2-5	.	CASSQGEETQYF
TRBV2	TRBJ2-5	.	CASSELSGGAETQYF
TRBV7-2	TRBJ1-3	.	CASSFNTQAGNTIYF
TRBV6-5	TRBJ1-5	.	CASRRQGAQGQPQHF
TRBV3-1/TRBV3-2	TRBJ2-3	.	CASSLEQDRGTQYF
TRBV19	TRBJ1-2	.	CASSIDTTLPGYTF
TRBV27	TRBJ2-1	.	CASSFPAAKYNEQFF
TRBV6-5	TRBJ1-2	.	CASGTVAYGYTF
TRBV28	TRBJ2-4	once	CASRGNIQYF
TRBV9	TRBJ2-2	.	CASSVVWGLSGELFF
TRBV2	TRBJ2-1	.	CASRFQGFNEQFF
TRBV28	TRBJ1-1	few	CASSPYRTGYTEAFF
TRBV5-8	TRBJ1-2	.	CASSYRGGSYGYTF
TRBV11-2	TRBJ1-2	.	CASSLEGLGYTF
TRBV2	TRBJ1-3	.	CASSLASGNTIYF
TRBV10-2	TRBJ1-6	.	CASSADRGNSPLHF
TRBV10-1	TRBJ1-4	.	CASSEQRDRLEEKLFF
TRBV2	TRBJ1-1	.	CATRGALGEAFF
TRBV11-3	TRBJ1-3	.	CASSLRGAGGLDGNTIYF
TRBV7-8	TRBJ1-1	.	CASSKRQGTNTEAFF
TRBV30	TRBJ1-2	.	CAWSLNYGYTF
TRBV4-2	TRBJ2-5	.	CASSQDLTGARETQYF
TRBV30	TRBJ2-1	.	CAWSKKGGNEQFF
TRBV27	TRBJ2-7	.	CATQTPGEAYEQYF
TRBV14	TRBJ2-3	.	CASSQEWMGWLAGADTQYF
TRBV4-1	TRBJ1-4	.	CASSQEGTGDEKLFF
TRBV18	TRBJ1-5	.	CASSPPPGGTAQHF